This T cell receptor (beta chain) was obtained from a study of cytomegalovirus exposure and HLA in healthy donors. Overall study findings and caveats: Roughly uniform sequencing depth across donors was assumed, possibly incorrectly.

Comments on this clone: Its target is unknown.

The PCR contained 60 Vbeta and 13 Jbeta primers. Some clones are missing from TCRdb's copy, which holds only in-frame ones; the method was immunoSEQ multiplex PCR. The sample lists some 150,000 clones; about two thirds were seen once. Germline V gene lookup returns CDR1 SGHRS and CDR2 YFSETQ. J lost 2 bases, V lost 2 bases, and 4 bases had no gene match. The CDR3 has 16 amino acids. The sample taken for sequencing was PBMCs. The V call is TRBV5-1, the J call TRBJ2-2; TRBD2 agrees at 9 bases. The TCR was taken from a woman aged 40 to 49 in good health and CMV-seronegative. In DNA, the CDR3 is TGCGCCAGCAGCTTCATAGCGGGGGCCAACACCGGGGAGCTGTTTTTT. Amino acids: CASSFIAGANTGELFF.